The present TCR beta chain was sequenced within a study of blood T cell repertoires in COVID-19. V lost 0 bases to trimming and J lost 1 base, with 23 bases between them. This CDR3 spans 20 amino acids. CDR1 is LGHNT and CDR2 is FRNRAP in the germline V gene. Data came from immunoSEQ multiplex PCR; TCRdb stores just in-frame clones and leaves some out. Among 150,000 or so clones listed, about 84% were seen once. The specimen sequenced was PBMCs or T cells enriched from blood (not recorded which). The chain has TRBV12-5 and TRBJ2-3; possibly TRBD2 for D (5 bases). The receptor's source is a man aged 40-55 years who had recovered from COVID-19. The CDR3 DNA is TGTGCTAGTGGTTTGGTACTTCGGTACCGAGGGATTAGGGGCACAGATACGCAGTATTTT. Encoded protein: CASGLVLRYRGIRGTDTQYF.